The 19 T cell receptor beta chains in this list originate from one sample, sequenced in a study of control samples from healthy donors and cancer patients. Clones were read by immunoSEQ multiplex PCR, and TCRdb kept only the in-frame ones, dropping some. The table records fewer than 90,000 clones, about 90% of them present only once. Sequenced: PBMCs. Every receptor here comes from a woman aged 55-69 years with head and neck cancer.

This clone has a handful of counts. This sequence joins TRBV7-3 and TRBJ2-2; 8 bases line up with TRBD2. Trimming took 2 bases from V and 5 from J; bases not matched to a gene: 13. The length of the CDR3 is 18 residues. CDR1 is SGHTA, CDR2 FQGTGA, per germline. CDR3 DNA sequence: TGTGCCAGCAGCTTATCGGGGGGGACCCCGGCGGGAACCGGGGAGCTGTTTTTT. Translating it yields CASSLSGGTPAGTGELFF.

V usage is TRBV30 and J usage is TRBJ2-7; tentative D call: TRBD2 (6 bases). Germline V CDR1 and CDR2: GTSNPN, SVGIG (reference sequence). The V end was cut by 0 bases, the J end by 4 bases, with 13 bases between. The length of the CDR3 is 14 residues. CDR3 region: CAWSVPGSEYEQYF. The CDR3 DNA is TGTGCCTGGAGTGTACCCGGGAGTGAGTACGAGCAGTACTTC.

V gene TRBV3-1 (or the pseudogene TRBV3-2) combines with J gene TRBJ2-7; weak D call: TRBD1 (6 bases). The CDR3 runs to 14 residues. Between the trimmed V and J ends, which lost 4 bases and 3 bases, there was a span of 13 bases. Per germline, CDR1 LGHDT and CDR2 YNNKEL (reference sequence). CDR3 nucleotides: TGTGCCAGCAGCCGCAATCAGGGGATCTACGAGCAGTACTTC. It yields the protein CASSRNQGIYEQYF.

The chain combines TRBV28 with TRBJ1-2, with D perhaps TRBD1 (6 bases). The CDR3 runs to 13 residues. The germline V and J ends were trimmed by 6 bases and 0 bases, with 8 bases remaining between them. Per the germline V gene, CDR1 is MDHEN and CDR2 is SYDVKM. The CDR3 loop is CASRDRANYGYTF. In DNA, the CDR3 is TGTGCCAGCAGGGACAGAGCTAACTATGGCTACACCTTC.

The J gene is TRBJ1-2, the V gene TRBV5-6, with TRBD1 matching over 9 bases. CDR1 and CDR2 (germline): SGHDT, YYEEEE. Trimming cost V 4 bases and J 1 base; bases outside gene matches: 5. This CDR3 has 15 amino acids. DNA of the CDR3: TGTGCCAGCAGCCGATGGGACAGGGATAACTATGGCTACACCTTC. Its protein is CASSRWDRDNYGYTF. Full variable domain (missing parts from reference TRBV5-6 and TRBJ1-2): DAGVTQSPTHLIKTRGQQVTLRCSPKSGHDTVSWYQQALGQGPQFIFQYYEEEERQRGNFPDRFSGHQFPNYSSELNVNALLLGDSALYLCASSRWDRDNYGYTFGSGTRLTVV.

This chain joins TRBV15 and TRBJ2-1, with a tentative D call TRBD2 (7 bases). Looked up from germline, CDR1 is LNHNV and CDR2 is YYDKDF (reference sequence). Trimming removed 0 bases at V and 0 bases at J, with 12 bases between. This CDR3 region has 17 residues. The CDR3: CATSRDRGGTSYNEQFF. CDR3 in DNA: TGTGCCACCAGCAGAGATAGGGGGGGGACCTCCTACAATGAGCAGTTCTTC.

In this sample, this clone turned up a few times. In DNA, the CDR3 is TGTGCCAGCAGTGAAAGGGATGAGCAGTTCTTC. It encodes CASSERDEQFF. V usage is TRBV2 and J usage is TRBJ2-1, with D unresolved. Per the germline V gene, CDR1 is SNHLY and CDR2 is FYNNEI. V gave up 2 bases and J gave up 8 bases, with 4 bases separating them. The CDR3 length is 11 residues.

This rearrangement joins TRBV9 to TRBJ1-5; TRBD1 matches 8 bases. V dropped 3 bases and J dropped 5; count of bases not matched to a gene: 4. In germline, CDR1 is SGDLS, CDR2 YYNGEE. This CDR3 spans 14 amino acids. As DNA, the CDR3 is TGTGCCAGCAGCGGAACAGGGGGAGATCAGCCCCAGCATTTT. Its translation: CASSGTGGDQPQHF.

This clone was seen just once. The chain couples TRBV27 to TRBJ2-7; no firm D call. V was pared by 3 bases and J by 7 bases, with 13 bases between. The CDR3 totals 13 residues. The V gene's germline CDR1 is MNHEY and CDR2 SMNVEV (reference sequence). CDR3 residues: CASSLRKGSEQYF. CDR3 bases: TGTGCCAGCAGTTTGCGAAAGGGAAGTGAGCAGTACTTC.

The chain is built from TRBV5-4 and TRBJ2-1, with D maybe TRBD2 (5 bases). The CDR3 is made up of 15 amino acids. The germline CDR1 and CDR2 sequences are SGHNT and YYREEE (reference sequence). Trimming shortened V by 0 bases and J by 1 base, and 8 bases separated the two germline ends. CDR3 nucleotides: TGTGCCAGCAGCTTGGGGGGAGTTTCCTACAATGAGCAGTTCTTC. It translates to CASSLGGVSYNEQFF.

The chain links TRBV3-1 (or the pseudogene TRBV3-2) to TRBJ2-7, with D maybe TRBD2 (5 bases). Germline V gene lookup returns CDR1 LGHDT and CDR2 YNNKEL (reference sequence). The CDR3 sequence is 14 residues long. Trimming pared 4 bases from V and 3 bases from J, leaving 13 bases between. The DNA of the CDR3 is TGTGCCAGCAGCCTAGGGAGCACTAGCTACGAGCAGTACTTC. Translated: CASSLGSTSYEQYF.

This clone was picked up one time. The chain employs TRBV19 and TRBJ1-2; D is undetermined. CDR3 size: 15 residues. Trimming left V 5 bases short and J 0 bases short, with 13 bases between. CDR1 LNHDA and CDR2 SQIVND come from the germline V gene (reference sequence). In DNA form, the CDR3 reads TGTGCCAGTAGTCCCCAGAGAGATACTAACTATGGCTACACCTTC. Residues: CASSPQRDTNYGYTF.

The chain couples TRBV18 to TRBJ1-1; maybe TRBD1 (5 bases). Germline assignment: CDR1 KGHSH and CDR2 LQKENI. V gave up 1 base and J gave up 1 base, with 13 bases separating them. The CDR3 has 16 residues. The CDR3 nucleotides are TGTGCCAGCTCACCACGAGACAGAGGAGGGAACACTGAAGCTTTCTTT. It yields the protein CASSPRDRGGNTEAFF.

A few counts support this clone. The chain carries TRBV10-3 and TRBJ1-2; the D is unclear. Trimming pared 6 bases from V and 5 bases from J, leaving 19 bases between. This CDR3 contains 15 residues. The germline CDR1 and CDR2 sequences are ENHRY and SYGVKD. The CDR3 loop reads CAIRITVEGFYGYTF. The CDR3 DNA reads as TGTGCCATCAGGATAACAGTGGAAGGCTTTTATGGCTACACCTTC.

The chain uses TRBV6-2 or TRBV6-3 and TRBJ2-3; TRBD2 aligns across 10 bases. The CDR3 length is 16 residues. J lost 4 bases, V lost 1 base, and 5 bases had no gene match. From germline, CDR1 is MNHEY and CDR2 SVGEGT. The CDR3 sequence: CASSYLTSGTSDTQYF. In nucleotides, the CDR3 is TGTGCCAGCAGTTACTTAACTAGCGGGACTTCAGATACGCAGTATTTT.

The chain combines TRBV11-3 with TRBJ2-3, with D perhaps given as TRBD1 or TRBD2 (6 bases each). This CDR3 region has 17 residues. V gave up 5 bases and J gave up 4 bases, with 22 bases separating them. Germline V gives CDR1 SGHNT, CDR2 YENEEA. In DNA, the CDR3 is TGTGCCAGCAGCCCAGCTGGGGGGCTGAGTGGTTCAGATACGCAGTATTTT. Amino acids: CASSPAGGLSGSDTQYF.

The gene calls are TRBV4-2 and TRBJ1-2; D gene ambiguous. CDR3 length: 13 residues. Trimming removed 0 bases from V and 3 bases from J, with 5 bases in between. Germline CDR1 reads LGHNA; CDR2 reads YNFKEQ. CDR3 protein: CASSQDPDYGYTF. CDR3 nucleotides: TGTGCCAGCAGCCAAGATCCCGACTATGGCTACACCTTC.

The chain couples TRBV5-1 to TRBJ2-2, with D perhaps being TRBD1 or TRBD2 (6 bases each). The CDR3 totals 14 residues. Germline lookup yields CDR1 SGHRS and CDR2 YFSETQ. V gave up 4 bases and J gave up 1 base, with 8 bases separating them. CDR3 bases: TGCGCCAGCAGCGAGGGGGGGAACACCGGGGAGCTGTTTTTT. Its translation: CASSEGGNTGELFF.

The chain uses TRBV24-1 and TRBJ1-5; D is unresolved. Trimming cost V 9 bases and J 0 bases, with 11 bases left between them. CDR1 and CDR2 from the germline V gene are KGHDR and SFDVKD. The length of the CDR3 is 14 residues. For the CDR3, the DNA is TGTGCCACCGGCCCCCCGGGTAGCAATCAGCCCCAGCATTTT. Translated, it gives CATGPPGSNQPQHF.